What follows are 8 T cell receptor beta chains derived from one specimen sequenced in a study of OX40 agonist ivuxolimab in advanced cancers. Library generation was performed with the immunoSEQ multiplex PCR assay. TCRdb took this table from immuneACCESS and kept in-frame rearrangements with V and J called. Such tables lack part of the clones; where checked against another copy, unresolved V genes explain under half of the gap, and the rest is unexplained. Here the sample has more than 85,000 clones; approximately 89% occur a single time. In total, the top ten clones hold about 0.28% of the sample. Sequenced material: CD4+ or CD8+ T cells sorted from blood, taken in a trial of the OX40 agonist ivuxolimab. Receptors originate from an adult with an advanced solid tumor such as melanoma, head and neck, liver or kidney cancer.

The chain combines TRBV7-8 with TRBJ2-4; 8 nucleotides align to TRBD2. The CDR3 has 19 amino acids. V lost 5 bases and J lost 0; bases outside the gene matches: 15. Looked up from germline, CDR1 is SGHVS and CDR2 is FQNEAQ. Written as DNA, the CDR3 is TGTGCCAGCAGCGAACAGCGGGGGCGCGCTGTAGTAGCCAAAAACATTCAGTACTTC. It is translated as CASSEQRGRAVVAKNIQYF.

This clone is a singleton in its sample. The chain recombines TRBV6-5 with TRBJ1-1; D call uncertain. With 6 bases removed from V and 2 bases from J, the gap between germline ends came to 13 bases. The germline CDR1 and CDR2 sequences are MNHEY and SVGAGI. The CDR3 length is 14 residues. DNA of the CDR3: TGTGCCAGCAGGGGATTTGGGATAAACACTGAAGCTTTCTTT. As protein: CASRGFGINTEAFF.

The genes are TRBV6-1 and TRBJ2-7; D is ambiguous. Per the germline V gene, CDR1 is MNHNS and CDR2 is SASEGT. The CDR3 has 16 amino acids. V shed 1 base and J shed 3 bases, with 16 bases lying between them. CDR3 region: CASSEDGWMFNYEQYF. The CDR3 nucleotides read TGTGCCAGCAGTGAAGACGGCTGGATGTTCAACTACGAGCAGTACTTC.

V gene TRBV6-5 combines with J gene TRBJ2-5; tentatively, D is TRBD1 (5 bases). V was trimmed by 5 bases and J by 2 bases, leaving 9 bases between them. Per germline, CDR1 MNHEY and CDR2 SVGAGI. CDR3 length: 13 residues. This chain's CDR3 is CASSPQGQETQYF. Written as DNA, the CDR3 is TGTGCCAGCAGTCCGCAGGGTCAAGAGACCCAGTACTTC.

The chain carries TRBV9 and TRBJ2-2; TRBD1 matches at 9 bases. The CDR3 sequence is 14 residues long. Germline V gene lookup returns CDR1 SGDLS and CDR2 YYNGEE. V dropped 4 bases and J dropped 6; count of bases not matched to a gene: 4. The CDR3 region is CASSPRTGAGELFF. CDR3 sequence (DNA): TGTGCCAGCAGCCCCCGGACAGGGGCCGGGGAGCTGTTTTTT.

The chain joins TRBV6-5 to TRBJ1-2, with 10 bases that match TRBD1. The trim removed 4 bases at V and 8 bases at J, leaving 7 bases unmatched. Germline values: CDR1 MNHEY, CDR2 SVGAGI. This CDR3 is 14 amino acids long. CDR3 protein: CASSSGQGRGGYTF. CDR3 bases: TGTGCCAGCAGTTCGGGACAGGGGCGTGGAGGCTACACCTTC.

The J gene is TRBJ2-5, the V gene TRBV27; 11 nucleotides match TRBD2. The CDR3 covers 16 residues. With 4 bases clipped from V and 1 base from J, the junction kept 5 bases outside the gene matches. Germline CDR1 is MNHEY and CDR2 is SMNVEV (reference sequence). The CDR3 here is CASSSAGTSGQETQYF. CDR3 DNA sequence: TGTGCCAGCAGTTCCGCAGGGACTAGCGGCCAAGAGACCCAGTACTTC.

V usage is TRBV6-1 and J usage is TRBJ2-3; D is unclear. V was clipped by 1 base and J by 5 bases, with 7 bases between them. Germline CDR1 and CDR2: MNHNS and SASEGT. The CDR3 extends over 13 amino acids. Written as DNA, the CDR3 is TGTGCCAGCAGTGAAGGTTTCAGAGATACGCAGTATTTT. Its protein product is CASSEGFRDTQYF.